The clone carrying this TCR beta chain showed up just a few times. Its target is not known. This sample was included in a study of CD8+ T cells in alopecia areata. Study-level results: Mouse data revealed clearer TCR sharing than patient data did, a gap possibly tied to HLA. Sequencing of scalp samples also captures resident alphabeta T cells of normal skin.

RNA, once extracted, was reverse transcribed into cDNA for use as the sequencing template. Produced via immunoSEQ multiplex PCR; TCRdb's table is partial and in-frame only. Among 50,000 to 70,000 clones listed, roughly 40% were seen once. The CDR3 runs to 15 residues. The germline CDR1 and CDR2 sequences are SGHRS and YFSETQ. With 0 bases clipped from V and 5 bases from J, the junction kept 2 bases outside the gene matches. T lymphocytes (CD4+ and CD8+) were sorted from PBMCs. V and J are TRBV5-1 and TRBJ2-1, with 10 positions matching TRBD2. The source material was NKG2D-low CD8+ T cells sorted from blood. This TCR came from a human donor with alopecia areata. CDR3 sequence: CASSLEGTSDNEQFF. DNA of the CDR3: TGCGCCAGCAGCTTGGAGGGGACTAGCGACAATGAGCAGTTCTTC.